Sequencing of this T cell receptor beta chain was carried out in a study of CD8+ T cells in alopecia areata. On the study more broadly: Those treated were given oral tofacitinib at 5 to 10 mg twice daily. Severity among treated patients was scored by the percentage of scalp area affected. General observations from the study: Tofacitinib did not eliminate many expanded lesional clones from scalp or blood.

Reverse transcription of extracted RNA yielded cDNA, which provided the sequencing template. Measured with immunoSEQ multiplex PCR; TCRdb has only the in-frame clones, and not every one. The sample includes about 180,000 clones, roughly 53% of them seen just once. Notes on this clone: Its antigen is unidentified. The same CDR3 can be traced to other DNA sequences in this sample.

Indicated treatment: oral pan-JAK inhibitor, 5-10 mg twice daily. Alopecia areata patients provided lesional scalp punch biopsies and peripheral blood. This CDR3 comprises 13 residues. Germline V gene data show CDR1 as PRHDT and CDR2 as FYEKMQ (reference sequence). V was pared by 3 bases and J by 0 bases, with 4 bases between. The chain carries TRBV13 and TRBJ2-3; the D is unclear. The sample here was CD8+ T cells sorted from blood, taken at week 24, from a patient treated with tofacitinib. The receptor comes from a human donor with alopecia areata. CDR3 protein: CASSLDSTDTQYF. As DNA, the CDR3 is TGTGCCAGCAGCTTGGACAGCACAGATACGCAGTATTTT.